The 5 T cell receptor beta chains below come from one sample, sequenced in a study of blood T cell repertoires in COVID-19. Method: immunoSEQ multiplex PCR; TCRdb's copy keeps in-frame clones and lacks some. The sample holds almost 70,000 clones, 75% to 85% seen once. The specimen was peripheral blood. These receptor sequences come from a human donor in a cohort sampled during active COVID-19.

V is TRBV7-6 and J is TRBJ2-7, with 8 bases fitting TRBD2. The germline V gene encodes CDR1 SGHVS and CDR2 FNYEAQ. V shed 5 bases, J shed 9 bases, and the junction held 18 bases outside the gene matches. This CDR3 spans 16 amino acids. The CDR3 reads CASSPNGQSGGSGQYF. The CDR3, as DNA: TGTGCCAGCAGCCCTAATGGACAGAGCGGGGGATCGGGGCAGTACTTC.

This chain connects TRBV3-1 (or the pseudogene TRBV3-2) to TRBJ1-2; possible D gene TRBD1, 5 bases. Germline loops: CDR1 LGHDT, CDR2 YNNKEL (reference sequence). V lost 0 bases, J lost 4 bases, and 9 bases lay in between. There are 14 residues in the CDR3. The CDR3 sequence is CASSQDGAAYGYTF. CDR3 DNA: TGTGCCAGCAGCCAAGATGGGGCGGCCTATGGCTACACCTTC.

This chain joins TRBV7-6 and TRBJ2-2; 8 nucleotides match TRBD1. V was clipped by 0 bases and J by 3 bases; unmatched bases: 6. Germline V lookup: CDR1 SGHVS, CDR2 FNYEAQ. The CDR3 has 17 residues. The CDR3 loop reads CASSLAHPGGDTGELFF. As DNA, the CDR3 is TGTGCCAGCAGCTTAGCGCACCCAGGGGGCGACACCGGGGAGCTGTTTTTT.

This clone was counted between two and nine times. An end of the junction does not agree with germline; a read error may underlie this. The V and J genes are TRBV5-1 and TRBJ2-5; 11 nucleotides match TRBD2. The CDR3 length is 15 residues. Germline CDR1 SGHRS, CDR2 YFSETQ. The CDR3 region is CASTLTSGVQETQYF. CDR3 in DNA: TGCGCCAGCACCTTGACTAGCGGGGTTCAAGAGACCCAGTACTTC.

The chain employs TRBV7-9 and TRBJ1-2; a weak D match, TRBD1 (5 bases). The CDR3 has 12 amino acids. V lost 2 bases and J lost 6, with 7 bases in between. Germline lookup yields CDR1 SEHNR and CDR2 FQNEAQ (reference sequence). This chain's CDR3 is CASSLTGDGYTF. CDR3 bases: TGTGCCAGCAGCTTAACGGGGGATGGCTACACCTTC.